This T cell receptor beta chain derives from a study of CD8 T cells in Susac syndrome. RNA in amounts of roughly 0.5 to 1 ug was reverse transcribed with random hexamers. TCRdb reprocessed the immunoSEQ multiplex PCR reads with MiXCR, giving one entry per CDR3 protein. In the table there are roughly 190,000 distinct CDR3 sequences, almost 96% of which are singletons. Germline V gene data show CDR1 as SQVTM and CDR2 as ANQGSEA. This CDR3 comprises 17 residues. V was pared by 7 bases and J by 0 bases, with 11 bases of the junction left unmatched. The sequence came from a human donor with Susac syndrome. The chain couples TRBV29-1 to TRBJ2-2; TRBD1 agrees at 10 bases. Sequenced material: CD4+ T cells from PBMCs. CDR3 nucleotide sequence: TGCAGCGGCGCCGGGACAGGGGACCCGGCGAACACCGGGGAGCTGTTTTTT. Its protein product is CSGAGTGDPANTGELFF.